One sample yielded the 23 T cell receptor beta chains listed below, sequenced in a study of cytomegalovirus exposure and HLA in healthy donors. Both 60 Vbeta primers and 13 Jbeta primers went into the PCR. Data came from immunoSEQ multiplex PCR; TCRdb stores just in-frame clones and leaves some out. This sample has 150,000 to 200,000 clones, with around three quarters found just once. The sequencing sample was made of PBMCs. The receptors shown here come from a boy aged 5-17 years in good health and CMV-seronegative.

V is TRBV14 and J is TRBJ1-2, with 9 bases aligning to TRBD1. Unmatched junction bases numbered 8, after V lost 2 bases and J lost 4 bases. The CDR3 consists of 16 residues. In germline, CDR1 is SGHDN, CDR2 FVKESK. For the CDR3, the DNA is TGTGCCAGCAGCCAATTCAACACAGGGGGCAGCTATGGCTACACCTTC. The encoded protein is CASSQFNTGGSYGYTF. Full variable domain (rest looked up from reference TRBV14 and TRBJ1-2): EAGVTQFPSHSVIEKGQTVTLRCDPISGHDNLYWYRRVMGKEIKFLLHFVKESKQDESGMPNNRFLAERTGGTYSTLKVQPAELEDSGVYFCASSQFNTGGSYGYTFGSGTRLTVV.

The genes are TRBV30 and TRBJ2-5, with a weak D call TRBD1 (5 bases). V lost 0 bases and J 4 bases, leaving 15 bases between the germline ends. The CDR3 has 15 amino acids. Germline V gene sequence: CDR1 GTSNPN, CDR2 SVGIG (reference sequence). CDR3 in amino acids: CAWSVGWGLGETQYF. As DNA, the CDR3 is TGTGCCTGGAGTGTAGGGTGGGGCTTGGGAGAGACCCAGTACTTC.

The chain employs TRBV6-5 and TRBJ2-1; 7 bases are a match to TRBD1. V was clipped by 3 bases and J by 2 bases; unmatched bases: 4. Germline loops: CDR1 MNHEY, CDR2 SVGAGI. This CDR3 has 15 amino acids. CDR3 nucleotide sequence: TGTGCCAGCAGTTATGGACAGGTTGCCTACAATGAGCAGTTCTTC. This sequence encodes CASSYGQVAYNEQFF.

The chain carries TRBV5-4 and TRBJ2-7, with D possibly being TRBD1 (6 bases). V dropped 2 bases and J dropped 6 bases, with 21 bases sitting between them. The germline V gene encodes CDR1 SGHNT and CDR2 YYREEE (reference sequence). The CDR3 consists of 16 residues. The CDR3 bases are TGTGCCAGCAGCTTCTTGGACAGACCGCCTGGCGTCGAGCAGTACTTC. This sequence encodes CASSFLDRPPGVEQYF.

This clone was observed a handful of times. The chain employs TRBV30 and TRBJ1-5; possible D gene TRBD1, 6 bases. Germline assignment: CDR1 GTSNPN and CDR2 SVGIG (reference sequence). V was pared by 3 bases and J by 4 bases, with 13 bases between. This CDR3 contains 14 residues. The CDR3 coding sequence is TGTGCCTGGAGATTAGGGGGTGGTAATCAGCCCCAGCATTTT. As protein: CAWRLGGGNQPQHF. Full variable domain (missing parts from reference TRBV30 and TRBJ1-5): SQTIHQWPATLVQPVGSPLSLECTVEGTSNPNLYWYRQAAGRGLQLLFYSVGIGQISSEVPQNLSASRPQDRQFILSSKKLLLSDSGFYLCAWRLGGGNQPQHFGDGTRLSIL.

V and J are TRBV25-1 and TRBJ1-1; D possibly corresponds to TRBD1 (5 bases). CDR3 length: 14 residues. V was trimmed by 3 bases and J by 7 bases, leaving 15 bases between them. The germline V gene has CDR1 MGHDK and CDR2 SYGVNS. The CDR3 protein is CASSDGGVSNEAFF. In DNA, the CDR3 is TGTGCCAGCAGTGATGGGGGGGTCTCCAATGAAGCTTTCTTT.

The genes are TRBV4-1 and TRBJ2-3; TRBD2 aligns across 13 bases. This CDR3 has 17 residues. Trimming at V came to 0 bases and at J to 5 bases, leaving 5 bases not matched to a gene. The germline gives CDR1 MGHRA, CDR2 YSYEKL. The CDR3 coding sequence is TGCGCCAGCAGCCAAGAAGGCGGACTAGCGGGGGAAGATACGCAGTATTTT. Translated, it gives CASSQEGGLAGEDTQYF.

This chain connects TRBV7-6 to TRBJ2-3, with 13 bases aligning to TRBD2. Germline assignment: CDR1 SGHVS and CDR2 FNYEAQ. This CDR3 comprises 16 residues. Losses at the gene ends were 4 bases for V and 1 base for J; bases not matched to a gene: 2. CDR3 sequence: CASSSGTSGGTDTQYF. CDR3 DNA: TGTGCCAGCAGCTCAGGGACTAGCGGGGGCACAGATACGCAGTATTTT.

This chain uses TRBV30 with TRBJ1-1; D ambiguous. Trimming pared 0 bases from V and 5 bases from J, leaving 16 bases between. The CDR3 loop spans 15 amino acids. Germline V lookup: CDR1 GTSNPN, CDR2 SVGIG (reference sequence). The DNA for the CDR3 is TGTGCCTGGAGTGTAAGGCGCGCGGGTGATACTGAAGCTTTCTTT. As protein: CAWSVRRAGDTEAFF.

The CDR3 protein is CASSVELAGQQYF. The CDR3 DNA reads TGTGCCAGCAGCGTAGAACTAGCGGGACAGCAGTACTTC. The chain links TRBV9 to TRBJ2-7; 10 bases map to TRBD2. The germline CDR1 and CDR2 sequences are SGDLS and YYNGEE. V was pared by 0 bases and J by 8 bases, with 2 bases of the junction left unmatched. The CDR3 loop spans 13 amino acids.

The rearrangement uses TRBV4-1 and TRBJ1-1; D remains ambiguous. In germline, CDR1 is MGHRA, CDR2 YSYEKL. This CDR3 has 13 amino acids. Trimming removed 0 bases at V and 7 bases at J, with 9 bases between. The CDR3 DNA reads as TGCGCCAGCAGCCAAGATTCTCGGGTTGAAGCTTTCTTT. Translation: CASSQDSRVEAFF.

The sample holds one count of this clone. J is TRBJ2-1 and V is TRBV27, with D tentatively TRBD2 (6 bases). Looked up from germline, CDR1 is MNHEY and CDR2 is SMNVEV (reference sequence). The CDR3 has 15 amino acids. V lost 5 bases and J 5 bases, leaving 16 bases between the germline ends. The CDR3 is CASSNLRRADNEQFF. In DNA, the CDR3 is TGTGCCAGCAGTAATCTCCGGAGGGCCGACAATGAGCAGTTCTTC.

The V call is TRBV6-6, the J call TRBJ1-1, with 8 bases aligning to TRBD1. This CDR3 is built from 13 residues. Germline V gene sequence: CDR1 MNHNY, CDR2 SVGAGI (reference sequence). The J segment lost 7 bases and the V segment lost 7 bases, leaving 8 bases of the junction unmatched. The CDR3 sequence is CASTETGEDEAFF. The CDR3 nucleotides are TGTGCCAGCACTGAGACAGGGGAAGATGAAGCTTTCTTT.

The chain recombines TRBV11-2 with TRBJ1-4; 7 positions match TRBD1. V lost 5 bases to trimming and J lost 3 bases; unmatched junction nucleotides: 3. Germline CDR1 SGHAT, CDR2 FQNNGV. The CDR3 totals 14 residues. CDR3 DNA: TGTGCCAGCAGCCCGACAGGGTCTAATGAAAAACTGTTTTTT. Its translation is CASSPTGSNEKLFF.

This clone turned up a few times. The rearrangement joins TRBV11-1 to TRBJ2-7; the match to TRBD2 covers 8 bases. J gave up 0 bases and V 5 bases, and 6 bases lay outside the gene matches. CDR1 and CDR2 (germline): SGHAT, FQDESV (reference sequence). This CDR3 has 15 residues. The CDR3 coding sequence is TGTGCCAGCAGCCATAGCGGGGCACGCTCCTACGAGCAGTACTTC. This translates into CASSHSGARSYEQYF.

CDR3: CASSLVPSGRYNEQFF. The CDR3 DNA reads TGTGCCAGCAGCTTGGTGCCTAGCGGGAGGTACAATGAGCAGTTCTTC. The chain uses TRBV5-8 and TRBJ2-1; 11 bases align to TRBD2. The CDR3 sequence is 16 residues long. The trim removed 0 bases at V and 4 bases at J, leaving 3 bases unmatched. Germline lookup yields CDR1 SGHTS and CDR2 YDEGEE.

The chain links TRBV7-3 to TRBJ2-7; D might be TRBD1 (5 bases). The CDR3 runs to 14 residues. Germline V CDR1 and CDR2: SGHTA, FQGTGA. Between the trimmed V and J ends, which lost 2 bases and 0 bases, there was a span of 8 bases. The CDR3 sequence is CASSLQGSSYEQYF. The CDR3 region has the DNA TGTGCCAGCAGCTTACAGGGAAGCTCCTACGAGCAGTACTTC.

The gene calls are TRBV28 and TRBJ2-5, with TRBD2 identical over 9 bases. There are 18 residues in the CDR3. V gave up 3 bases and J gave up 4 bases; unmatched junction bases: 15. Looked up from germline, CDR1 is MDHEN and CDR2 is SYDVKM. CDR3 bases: TGTGCCAGCAGTTTGGTACACATTAGCGGGAGAAGGCGAGAGACCCAGTACTTC. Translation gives CASSLVHISGRRRETQYF.

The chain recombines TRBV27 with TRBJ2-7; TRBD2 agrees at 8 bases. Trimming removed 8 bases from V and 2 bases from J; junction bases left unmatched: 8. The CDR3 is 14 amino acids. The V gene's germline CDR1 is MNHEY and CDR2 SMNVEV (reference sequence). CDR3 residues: CASGPGLGAYEQYF. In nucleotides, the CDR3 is TGTGCCAGCGGACCGGGACTAGGGGCCTACGAGCAGTACTTC.

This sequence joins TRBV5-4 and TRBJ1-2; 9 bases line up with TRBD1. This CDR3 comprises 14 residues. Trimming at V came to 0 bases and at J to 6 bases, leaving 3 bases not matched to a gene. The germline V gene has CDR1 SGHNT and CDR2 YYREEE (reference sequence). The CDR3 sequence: CASSLEQGANGYTF. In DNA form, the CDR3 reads TGTGCCAGCAGCTTGGAACAGGGGGCAAATGGCTACACCTTC.

CDR3 residues: CASSEARGGADGYTF. As DNA, the CDR3 is TGTGCCAGCAGTGAAGCGAGGGGGGGCGCGGATGGCTACACCTTC. V is TRBV2 and J is TRBJ1-2, with D possibly matching TRBD1 (6 bases). The CDR3 length is 15 residues. V was shortened by 0 bases and J by 6 bases, with 14 bases between the two germline ends. CDR1 and CDR2 (germline): SNHLY, FYNNEI.

This CDR3 is CASSRSGDQPQHF. The CDR3 nucleotides are TGTGCCAGCAGCCGCAGCGGGGATCAGCCCCAGCATTTT. The genes are TRBV7-8 and TRBJ1-5, with D uncertain. Trimming left V 5 bases short and J 5 bases short, with 10 bases between. This CDR3 contains 13 residues. Germline CDR1 and CDR2: SGHVS and FQNEAQ.

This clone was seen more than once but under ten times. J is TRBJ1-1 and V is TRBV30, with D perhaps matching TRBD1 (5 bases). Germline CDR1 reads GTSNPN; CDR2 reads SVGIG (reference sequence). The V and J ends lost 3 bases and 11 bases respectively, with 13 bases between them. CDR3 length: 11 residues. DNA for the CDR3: TGTGCCTGGAGCACAGGTATGATGGCTTTCTTT. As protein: CAWSTGMMAFF.